This T cell receptor (beta chain) was observed in a study of human T cells and chemical hapten exposure. Study-level information: Patch tests delivered 0.01% DPC to the upper back and were evaluated at 6 days. Findings and limits, study-wide: TCRs whose frequency exceeded 1 in 1000 remained the same following DPC sensitization.

Germline CDR1 SGHRS, CDR2 YFSETQ. The V end was cut by 4 bases, the J end by 5 bases, with 10 bases between. The CDR3 has 13 amino acids. This clonotype was counted only a few times. As yet, its antigen is unknown. Each CDR3 protein is one row after TCRdb ran MiXCR on the RACE reads. The table records 350,000 to 450,000 distinct CDR3 sequences, less than 6.5% of them present only once. This sample's time point: pre-sensitization, week 0. Described treatment: therapeutic diphenylcyclopropenone sensitization with weekly scalp DPC. Alopecia patients between 18 and 70 years old and suitable for DPC were used as donors.

The material sequenced was whole blood, taken in connection with sensitization to the hapten diphenylcyclopropenone (DPC). The rearrangement joins TRBV5-1 to TRBJ2-1, with D uncertain. The source of this sequence is a woman aged 50 to 65 with alopecia areata. Some clones in this sample may be carry-over from other donors' samples. CDR3 nucleotides: TGCGCCAGCAGCCCACTACATAACAATGAGCAGTTCTTC. It is translated as CASSPLHNNEQFF.